These T cell receptor beta chains were read from a single sample in a study of T cell responses to AZD1222 COVID-19 vaccine. TCRdb keeps only in-frame clones here, not all; method: immunoSEQ multiplex PCR. The repertoire holds roughly 130,000 clones, with 88% as singletons. Here the sequenced sample was peripheral blood, taken on day 0 of AZD1222 vaccination. These receptors all stem from an adult in good health. Each CDR3 is given with its conserved first and last residue. Fields, in order: J gene, D gene, V gene, CDR3 protein. D genes are given only for firm matches.

TRBJ2-5 NA TRBV25-1 CASSDPGLAETQYF
TRBJ1-1 NA TRBV11-3 CASSLGGLNTEAFF
TRBJ2-3 TRBD1 TRBV24-1 CATSDPGQGMNTQYF
TRBJ2-7 TRBD2 TRBV9 CASSVGTSGTHEQYF
TRBJ2-7 NA TRBV12-3/TRBV12-4 CASSSGGVGEQYF
TRBJ2-1 TRBD1 TRBV6-5 CASSDTGGSYNEQFF
TRBJ1-4 NA TRBV6-6 CASTSENNEKLFF
TRBJ1-4 NA TRBV2 CASSGEWVGPNEKLFF
TRBJ2-3 NA TRBV6-5 CASSYLPRFTDTQYF
TRBJ2-1 TRBD1 TRBV6-2/TRBV6-3 CASSPEDRVGNEQFF
TRBJ2-7 NA TRBV6-5 CASSYVGAREQYF
TRBJ1-5 TRBD1 TRBV2 CASSEETGGNQPQHF
TRBJ2-2 NA TRBV14 CASSSLFGIDTGELFF
TRBJ2-5 TRBD1 TRBV5-1 CASSIAGTGGMETQYF
TRBJ1-4 NA TRBV21-1 CASSRAATGGAEKLFF
TRBJ1-6 NA TRBV14 CASSQEVPASPLHF
TRBJ2-5 TRBD1 TRBV12-3/TRBV12-4 CASRSTGVETQYF
TRBJ1-3 NA TRBV27 CASSSETGNTIYF
TRBJ2-7 NA TRBV7-6 CASSPISDPSAYEQYF
TRBJ1-1 NA TRBV6-5 CASSYLRDTEAFF
TRBJ1-1 NA TRBV29-1 CSAGKGTEAFF
TRBJ2-1 NA TRBV2 CASQLGDGSYNEQFF
TRBJ1-1 TRBD1 TRBV7-3 CASSLGQANTEAFF
TRBJ2-7 TRBD2 TRBV4-2 CERGTINYEQYF
TRBJ1-1 NA TRBV18 CASSRQQGGTEAFF
TRBJ2-7 TRBD1 TRBV24-1 CATSDSGTASSYEQYF
TRBJ2-3 TRBD2 TRBV6-1 CASSDGLAGATDTQYF
TRBJ1-1 NA TRBV5-4 CASSLIGTQIEAFF
TRBJ1-6 NA TRBV28 CASSLIQGSYNSPLHF
TRBJ2-1 TRBD2 TRBV19 CASSASGRSLYNEQFF
TRBJ1-2 NA TRBV4-2 CASSQDKGVDYGYTF